The entry below gives a single T cell receptor (beta chain) sequence along with its context. In the original workflow: Reference gene primer amplification in the assay estimated nucleated cell counts. Method: immunoSEQ multiplex PCR; TCRdb's copy keeps in-frame clones and lacks some. The V and J calls and clone size come from that table; D and trimming were worked out from the DNA. The table records 170,000 or so clones, approximately 80% of them present only once. These data belong to a study of blood T cell repertoires in COVID-19. Study in general: Samples representing acute and convalescent COVID-19 were sourced from the United States, Italy and Spain. Nucleic acid was either cDNA or gDNA, and it came from T cells, B-cell-depleted T cells, or PBMCs.

V was pared by 4 bases and J by 0 bases, with 13 bases between. Per germline, CDR1 MDHEN and CDR2 SYDVKM. The CDR3 contains 16 residues. The origin of this receptor is a woman aged 55-75 years with acute or convalescent COVID-19. The chain recombines TRBV28 with TRBJ1-3; possible D gene TRBD1, 6 bases. The sample was peripheral blood. CDR3 region: CASSSPRGGSGNTIYF. CDR3 DNA: TGTGCCAGCAGTTCCCCCCGAGGGGGCTCTGGAAACACCATATATTTT.